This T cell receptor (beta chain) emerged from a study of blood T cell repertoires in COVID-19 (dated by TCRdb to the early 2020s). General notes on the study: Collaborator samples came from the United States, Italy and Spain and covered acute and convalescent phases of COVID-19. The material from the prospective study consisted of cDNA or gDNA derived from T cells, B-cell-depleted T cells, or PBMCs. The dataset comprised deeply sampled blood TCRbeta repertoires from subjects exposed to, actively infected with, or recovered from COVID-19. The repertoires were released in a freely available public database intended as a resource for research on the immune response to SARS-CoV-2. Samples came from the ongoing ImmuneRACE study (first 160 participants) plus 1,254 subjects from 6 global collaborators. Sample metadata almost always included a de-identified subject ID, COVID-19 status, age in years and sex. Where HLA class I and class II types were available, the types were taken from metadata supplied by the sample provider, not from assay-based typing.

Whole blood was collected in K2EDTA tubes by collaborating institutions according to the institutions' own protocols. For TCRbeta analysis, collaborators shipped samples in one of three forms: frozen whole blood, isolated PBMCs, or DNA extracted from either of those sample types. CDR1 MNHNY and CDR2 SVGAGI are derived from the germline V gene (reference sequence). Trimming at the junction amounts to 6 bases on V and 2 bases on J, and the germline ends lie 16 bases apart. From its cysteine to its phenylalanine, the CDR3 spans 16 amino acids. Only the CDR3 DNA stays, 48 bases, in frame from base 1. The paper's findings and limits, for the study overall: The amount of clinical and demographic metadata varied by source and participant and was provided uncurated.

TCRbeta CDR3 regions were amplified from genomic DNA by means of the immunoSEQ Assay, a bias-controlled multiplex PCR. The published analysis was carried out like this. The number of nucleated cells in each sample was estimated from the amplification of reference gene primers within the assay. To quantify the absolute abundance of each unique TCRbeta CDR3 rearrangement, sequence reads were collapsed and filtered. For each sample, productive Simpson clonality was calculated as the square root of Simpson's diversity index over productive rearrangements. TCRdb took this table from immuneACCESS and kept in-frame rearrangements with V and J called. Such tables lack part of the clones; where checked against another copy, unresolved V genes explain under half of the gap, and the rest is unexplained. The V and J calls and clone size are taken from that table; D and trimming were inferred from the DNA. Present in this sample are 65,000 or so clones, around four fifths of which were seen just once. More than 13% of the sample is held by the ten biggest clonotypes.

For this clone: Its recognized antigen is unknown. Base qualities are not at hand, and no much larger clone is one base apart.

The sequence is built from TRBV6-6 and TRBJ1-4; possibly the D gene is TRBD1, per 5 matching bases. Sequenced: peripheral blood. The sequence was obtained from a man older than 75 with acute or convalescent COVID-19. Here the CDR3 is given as CASSFGGGPTNEKLFF. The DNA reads TGTGCCAGCAGCTTCGGGGGGGGACCTACTAATGAAAAACTGTTTTTT.